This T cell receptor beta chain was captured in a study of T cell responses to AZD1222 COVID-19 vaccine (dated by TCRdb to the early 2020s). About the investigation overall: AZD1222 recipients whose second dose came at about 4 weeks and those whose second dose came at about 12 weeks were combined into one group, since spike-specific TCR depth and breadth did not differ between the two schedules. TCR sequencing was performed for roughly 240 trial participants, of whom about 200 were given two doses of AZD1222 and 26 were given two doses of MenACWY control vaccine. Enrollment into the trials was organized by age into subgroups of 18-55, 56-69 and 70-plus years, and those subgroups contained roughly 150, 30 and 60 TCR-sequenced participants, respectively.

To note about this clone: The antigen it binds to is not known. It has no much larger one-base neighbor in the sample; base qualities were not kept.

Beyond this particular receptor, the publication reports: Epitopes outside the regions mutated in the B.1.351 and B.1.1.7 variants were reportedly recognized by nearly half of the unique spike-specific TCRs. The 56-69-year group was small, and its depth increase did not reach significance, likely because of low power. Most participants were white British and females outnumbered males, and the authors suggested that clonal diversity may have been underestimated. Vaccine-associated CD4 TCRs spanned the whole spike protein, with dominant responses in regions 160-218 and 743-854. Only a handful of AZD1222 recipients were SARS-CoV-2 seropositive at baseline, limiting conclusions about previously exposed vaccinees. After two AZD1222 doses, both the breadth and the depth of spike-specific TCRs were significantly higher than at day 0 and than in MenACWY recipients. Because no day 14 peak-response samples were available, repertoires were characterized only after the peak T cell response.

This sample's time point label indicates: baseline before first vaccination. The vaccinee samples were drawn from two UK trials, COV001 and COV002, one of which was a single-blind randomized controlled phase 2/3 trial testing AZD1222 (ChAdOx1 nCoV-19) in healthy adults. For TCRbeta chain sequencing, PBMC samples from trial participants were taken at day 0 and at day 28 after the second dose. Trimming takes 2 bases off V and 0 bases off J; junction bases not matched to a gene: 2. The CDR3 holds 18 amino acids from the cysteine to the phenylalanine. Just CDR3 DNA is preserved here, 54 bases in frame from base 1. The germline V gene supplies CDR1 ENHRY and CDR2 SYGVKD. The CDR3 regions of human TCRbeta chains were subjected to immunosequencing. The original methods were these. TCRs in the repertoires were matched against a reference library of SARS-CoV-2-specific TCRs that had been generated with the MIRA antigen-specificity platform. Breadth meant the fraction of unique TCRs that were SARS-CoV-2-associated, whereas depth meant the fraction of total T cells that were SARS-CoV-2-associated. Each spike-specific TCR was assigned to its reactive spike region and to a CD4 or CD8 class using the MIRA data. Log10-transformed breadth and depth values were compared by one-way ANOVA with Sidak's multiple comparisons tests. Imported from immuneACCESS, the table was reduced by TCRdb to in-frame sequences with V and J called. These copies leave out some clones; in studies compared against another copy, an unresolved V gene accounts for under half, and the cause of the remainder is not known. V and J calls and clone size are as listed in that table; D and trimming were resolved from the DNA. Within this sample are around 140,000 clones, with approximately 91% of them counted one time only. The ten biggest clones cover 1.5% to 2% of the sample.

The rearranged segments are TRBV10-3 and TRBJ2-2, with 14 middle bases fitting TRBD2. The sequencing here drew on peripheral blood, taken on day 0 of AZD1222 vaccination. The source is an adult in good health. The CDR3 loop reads CAISETGLAGANTGELFF. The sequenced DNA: TGTGCCATCAGTGAGACGGGACTAGCGGGGGCGAACACCGGGGAGCTGTTTTTT.